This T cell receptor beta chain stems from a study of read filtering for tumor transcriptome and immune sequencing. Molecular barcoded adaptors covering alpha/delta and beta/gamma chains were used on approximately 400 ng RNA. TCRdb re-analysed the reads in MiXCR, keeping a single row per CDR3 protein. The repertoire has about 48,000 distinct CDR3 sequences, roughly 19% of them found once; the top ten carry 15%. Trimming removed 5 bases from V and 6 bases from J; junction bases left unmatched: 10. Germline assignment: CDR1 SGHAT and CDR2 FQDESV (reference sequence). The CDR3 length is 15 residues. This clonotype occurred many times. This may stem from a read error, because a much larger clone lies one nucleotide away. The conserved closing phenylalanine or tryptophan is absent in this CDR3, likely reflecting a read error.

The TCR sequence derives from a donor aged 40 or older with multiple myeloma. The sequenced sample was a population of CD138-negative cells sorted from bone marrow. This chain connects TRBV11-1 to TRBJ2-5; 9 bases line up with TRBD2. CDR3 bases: TGTGCCAGCAGCCAAGTTAGCGGGAGAGGGAAGACCCAGTACTCC. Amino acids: CASSQVSGRGKTQYS.